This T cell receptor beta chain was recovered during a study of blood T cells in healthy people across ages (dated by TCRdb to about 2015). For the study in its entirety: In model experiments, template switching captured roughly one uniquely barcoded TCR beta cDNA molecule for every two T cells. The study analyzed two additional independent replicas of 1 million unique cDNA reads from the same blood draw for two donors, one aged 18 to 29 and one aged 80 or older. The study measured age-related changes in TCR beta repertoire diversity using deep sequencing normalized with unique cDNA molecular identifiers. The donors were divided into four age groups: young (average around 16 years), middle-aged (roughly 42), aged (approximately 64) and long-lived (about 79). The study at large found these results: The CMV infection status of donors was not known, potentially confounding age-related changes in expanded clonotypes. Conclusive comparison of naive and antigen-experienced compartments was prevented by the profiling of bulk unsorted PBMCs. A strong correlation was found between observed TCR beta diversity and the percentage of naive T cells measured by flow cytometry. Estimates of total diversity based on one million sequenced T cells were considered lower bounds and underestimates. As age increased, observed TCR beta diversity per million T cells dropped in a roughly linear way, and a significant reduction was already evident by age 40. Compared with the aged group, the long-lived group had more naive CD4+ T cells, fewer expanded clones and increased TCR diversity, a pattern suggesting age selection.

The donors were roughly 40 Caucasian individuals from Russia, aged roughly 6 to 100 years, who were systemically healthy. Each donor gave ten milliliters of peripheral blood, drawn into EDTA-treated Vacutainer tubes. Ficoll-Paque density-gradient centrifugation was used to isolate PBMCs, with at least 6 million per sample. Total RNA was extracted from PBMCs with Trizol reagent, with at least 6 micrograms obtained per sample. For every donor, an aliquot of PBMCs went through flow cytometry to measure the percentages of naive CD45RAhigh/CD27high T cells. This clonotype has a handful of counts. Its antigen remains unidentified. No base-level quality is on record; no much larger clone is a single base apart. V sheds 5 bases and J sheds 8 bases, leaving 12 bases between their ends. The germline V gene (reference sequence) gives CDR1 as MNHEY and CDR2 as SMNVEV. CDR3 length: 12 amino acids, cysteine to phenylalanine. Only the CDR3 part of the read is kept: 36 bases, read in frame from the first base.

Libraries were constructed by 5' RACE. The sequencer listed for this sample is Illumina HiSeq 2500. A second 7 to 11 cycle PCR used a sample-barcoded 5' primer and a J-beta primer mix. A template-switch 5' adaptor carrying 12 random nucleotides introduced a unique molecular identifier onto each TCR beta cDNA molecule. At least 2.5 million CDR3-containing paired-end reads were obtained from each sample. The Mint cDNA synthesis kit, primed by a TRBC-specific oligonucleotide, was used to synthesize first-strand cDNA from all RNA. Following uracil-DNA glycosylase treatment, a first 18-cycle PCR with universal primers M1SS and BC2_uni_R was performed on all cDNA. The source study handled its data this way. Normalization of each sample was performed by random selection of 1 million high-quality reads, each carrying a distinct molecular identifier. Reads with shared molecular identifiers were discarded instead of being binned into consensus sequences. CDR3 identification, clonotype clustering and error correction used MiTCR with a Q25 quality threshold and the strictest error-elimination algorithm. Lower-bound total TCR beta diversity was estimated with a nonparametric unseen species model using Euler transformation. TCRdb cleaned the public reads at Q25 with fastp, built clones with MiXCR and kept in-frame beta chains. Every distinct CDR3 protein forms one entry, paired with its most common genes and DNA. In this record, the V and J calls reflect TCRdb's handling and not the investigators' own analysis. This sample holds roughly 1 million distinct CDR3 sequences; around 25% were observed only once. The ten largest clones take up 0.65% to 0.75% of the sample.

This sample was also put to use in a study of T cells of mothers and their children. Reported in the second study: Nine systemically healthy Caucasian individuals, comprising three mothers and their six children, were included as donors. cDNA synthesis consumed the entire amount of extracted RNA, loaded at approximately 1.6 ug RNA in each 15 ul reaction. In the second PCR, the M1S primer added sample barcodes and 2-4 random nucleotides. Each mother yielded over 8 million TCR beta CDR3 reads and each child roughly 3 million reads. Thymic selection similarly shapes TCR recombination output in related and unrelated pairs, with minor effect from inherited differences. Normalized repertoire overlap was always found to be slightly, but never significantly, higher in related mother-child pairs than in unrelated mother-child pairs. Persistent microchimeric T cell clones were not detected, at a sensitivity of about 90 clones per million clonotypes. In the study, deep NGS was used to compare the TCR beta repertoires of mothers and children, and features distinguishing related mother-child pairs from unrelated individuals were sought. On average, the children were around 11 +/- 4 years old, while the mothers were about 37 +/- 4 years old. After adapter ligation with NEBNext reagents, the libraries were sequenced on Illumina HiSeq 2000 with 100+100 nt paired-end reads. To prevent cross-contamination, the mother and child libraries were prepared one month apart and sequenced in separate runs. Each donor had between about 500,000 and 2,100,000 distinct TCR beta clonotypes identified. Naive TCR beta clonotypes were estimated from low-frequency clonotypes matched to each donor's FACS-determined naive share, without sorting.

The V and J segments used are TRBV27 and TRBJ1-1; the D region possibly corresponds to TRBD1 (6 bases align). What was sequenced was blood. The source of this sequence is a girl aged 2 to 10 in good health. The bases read TGTGCCAGCAGTATGGGGGGGGCAGAAGCTTTCTTT. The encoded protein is CASSMGGAEAFF.